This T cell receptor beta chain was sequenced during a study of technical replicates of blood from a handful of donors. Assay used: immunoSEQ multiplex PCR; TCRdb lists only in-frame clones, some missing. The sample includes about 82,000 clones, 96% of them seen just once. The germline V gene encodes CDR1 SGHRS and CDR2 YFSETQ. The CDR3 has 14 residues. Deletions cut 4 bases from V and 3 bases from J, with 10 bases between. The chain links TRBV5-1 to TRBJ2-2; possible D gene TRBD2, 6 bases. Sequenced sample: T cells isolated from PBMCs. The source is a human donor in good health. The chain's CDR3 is CASSPLAYTGELFF. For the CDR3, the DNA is TGCGCCAGCAGCCCCCTAGCGTACACCGGGGAGCTGTTTTTT.